The present TCR beta chain was sequenced within a study of tumor-infiltrating lymphocytes in oesophageal squamous cell carcinoma. By share, this clonotype ranks as medium-sized. One entry per CDR3 protein results from TCRdb running MiXCR on the PCR reads. In the table there are about 24,000 distinct CDR3 sequences, around 38% of which are singletons. This clonotype originated in a male donor with esophageal squamous cell carcinoma. Sequenced input: esophageal tumor tissue.

The CDR3 is CASSLMNEQYF. DNA of the CDR3: TGTGCCAGCAGCCTAATGAACGAGCAGTACTTC. The chain carries TRBV7-8 and TRBJ2-7; D uncertain. The CDR3 loop spans 11 amino acids. The germline V gene has CDR1 SGHVS and CDR2 FQNEAQ. Trimming removed 5 bases at V and 5 bases at J, with 7 bases between.